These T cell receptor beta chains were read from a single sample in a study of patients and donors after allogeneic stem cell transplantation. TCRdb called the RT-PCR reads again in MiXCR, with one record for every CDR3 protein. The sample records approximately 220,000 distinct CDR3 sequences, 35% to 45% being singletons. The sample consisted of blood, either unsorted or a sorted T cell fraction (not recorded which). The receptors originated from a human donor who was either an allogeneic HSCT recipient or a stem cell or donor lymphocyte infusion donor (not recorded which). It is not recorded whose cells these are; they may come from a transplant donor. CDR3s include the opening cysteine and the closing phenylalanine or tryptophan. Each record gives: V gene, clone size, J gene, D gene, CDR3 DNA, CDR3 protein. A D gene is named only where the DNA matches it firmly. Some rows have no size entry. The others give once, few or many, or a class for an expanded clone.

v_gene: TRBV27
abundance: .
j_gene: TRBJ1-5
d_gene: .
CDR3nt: TGTGCCAGCAGTTTAGGCGCCATCAATCAGCCCCAGCATTTT
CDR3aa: CASSLGAINQPQHF

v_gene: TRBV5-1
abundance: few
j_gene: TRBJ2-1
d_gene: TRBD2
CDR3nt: TGCGCCACCAAAGCGGGGGGCCCTTTGGATGAGCAGTTCTTC
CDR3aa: CATKAGGPLDEQFF

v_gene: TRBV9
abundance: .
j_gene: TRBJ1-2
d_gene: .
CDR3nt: TGTGCCAGCAGCGACCAGGGGATATATGGCTACACCTTC
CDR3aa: CASSDQGIYGYTF

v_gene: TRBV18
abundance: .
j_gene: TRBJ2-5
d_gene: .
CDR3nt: TGTGCCAGCTCACCACCGGGACCCGGGGAGACCCAGTACTTC
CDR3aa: CASSPPGPGETQYF

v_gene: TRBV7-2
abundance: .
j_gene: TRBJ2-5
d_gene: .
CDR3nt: TGTGCCAGCAGCTTAGGGGCACGGGAGACCCAGTACTTC
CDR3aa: CASSLGARETQYF

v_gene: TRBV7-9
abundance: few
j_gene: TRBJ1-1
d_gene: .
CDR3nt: TGTGCCAGCAGCGCCGGGACAGAAGCTTTCTTT
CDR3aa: CASSAGTEAFF

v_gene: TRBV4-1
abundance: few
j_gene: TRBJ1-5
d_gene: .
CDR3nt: TGCGCCAGCAGCCTCAATACAGGCGGGGGCCGGAATCAGCCCCAGCATTTT
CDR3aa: CASSLNTGGGRNQPQHF

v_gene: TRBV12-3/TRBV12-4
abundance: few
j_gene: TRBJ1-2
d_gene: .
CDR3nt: TGTGCCAGCAGCCCGACATTTGGGAAACTGAACTATGGCTACACCTTC
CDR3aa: CASSPTFGKLNYGYTF

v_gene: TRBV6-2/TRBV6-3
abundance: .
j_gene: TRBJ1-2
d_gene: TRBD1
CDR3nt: TGTGCCAGCAAGGAGGGGGCTTACTATGGCTACACCTTC
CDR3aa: CASKEGAYYGYTF

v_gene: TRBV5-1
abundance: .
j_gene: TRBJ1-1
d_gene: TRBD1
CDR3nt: TGCGCCAGCAGACAGGGGGCGAACACTGAAGCTTTCTTT
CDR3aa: CASRQGANTEAFF

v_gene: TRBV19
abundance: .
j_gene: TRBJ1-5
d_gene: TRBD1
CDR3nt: TGTGCCAGTAGTAAACAATCGACAGGGCGAGGAAATCAGCCCCAGCATTTT
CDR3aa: CASSKQSTGRGNQPQHF

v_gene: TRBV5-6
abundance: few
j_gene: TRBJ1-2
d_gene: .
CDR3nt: TGTGCCAGCAGCTTGGCAGGGACGGGCTATGGCTACACCTTC
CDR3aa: CASSLAGTGYGYTF

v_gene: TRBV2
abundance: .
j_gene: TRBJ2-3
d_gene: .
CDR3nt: TGTGCCAGCAATTTCGGGGTGGGAGATACGCAGTATTTT
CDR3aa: CASNFGVGDTQYF

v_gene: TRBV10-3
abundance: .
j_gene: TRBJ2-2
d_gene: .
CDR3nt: TGTGCCATCAGCACAGATGGGACCGGGGAGCTGTTTTTT
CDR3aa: CAISTDGTGELFF

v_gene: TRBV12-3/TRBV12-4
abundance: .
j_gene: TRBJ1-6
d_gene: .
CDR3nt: TGTGCCAGCAGAATTGGCGGGCATTCACCCCTCCACTTT
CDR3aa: CASRIGGHSPLHF

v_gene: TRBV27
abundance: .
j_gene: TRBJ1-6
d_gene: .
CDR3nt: TGTGCCAGCAGACCTCTGGGCCCTGGAATTTCACCCCTCCACTTT
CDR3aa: CASRPLGPGISPLHF

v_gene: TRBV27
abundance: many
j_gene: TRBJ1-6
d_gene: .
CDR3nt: TGTGCCAGCAGTTTACGGGGGAGGAATTCACCCCTCCACTTT
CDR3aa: CASSLRGRNSPLHF

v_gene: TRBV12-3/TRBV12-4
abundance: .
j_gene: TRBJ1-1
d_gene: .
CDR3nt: TGTGCCAGCAGTGTGCCCACCGGGGCGGGGAACACTGAAGCTTTCTTT
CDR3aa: CASSVPTGAGNTEAFF

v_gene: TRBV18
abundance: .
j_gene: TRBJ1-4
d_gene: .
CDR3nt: TGTGCCAGCTCACCACCGCCCATCCAGGGAAATGAAAAACTGTTTTTT
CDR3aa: CASSPPPIQGNEKLFF

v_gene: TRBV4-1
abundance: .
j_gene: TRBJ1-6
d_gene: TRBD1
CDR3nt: TGCGCCAGCAGCCAACCCGACAGGGAGGATTCACCCCTCCACTTT
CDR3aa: CASSQPDREDSPLHF

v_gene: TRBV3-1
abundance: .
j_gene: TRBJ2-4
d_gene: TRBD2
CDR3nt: TGTGCCAGCAGCCGGGTAACGGGGGGCAAAAACATTCAGTACTTC
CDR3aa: CASSRVTGGKNIQYF

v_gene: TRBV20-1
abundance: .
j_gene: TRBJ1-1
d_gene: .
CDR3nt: TGCAGTGCCAATCACATGAACACTGAAGCTTTCTTT
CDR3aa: CSANHMNTEAFF

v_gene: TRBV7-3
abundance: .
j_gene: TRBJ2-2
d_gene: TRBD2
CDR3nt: TGTGCCAGCAGCCCCCGCGGGGGAACCGGGGAGCTGTTTTTT
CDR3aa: CASSPRGGTGELFF

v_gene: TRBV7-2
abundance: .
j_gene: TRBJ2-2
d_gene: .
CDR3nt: TGTGCCAGCAGCTTCGGCAGGGAGCTGTTTTTT
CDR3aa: CASSFGRELFF

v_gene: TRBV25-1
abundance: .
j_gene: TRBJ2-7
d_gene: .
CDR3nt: TGTGCCAGCAGTGACCATGACAGGCCAGGGAGCTACGAGCAGTACTTC
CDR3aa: CASSDHDRPGSYEQYF

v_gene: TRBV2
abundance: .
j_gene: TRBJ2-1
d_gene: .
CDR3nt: TGTGCCAGCAGTTCCGGGACTGCCGGATACAGCGAGCAGTTCTTC
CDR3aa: CASSSGTAGYSEQFF

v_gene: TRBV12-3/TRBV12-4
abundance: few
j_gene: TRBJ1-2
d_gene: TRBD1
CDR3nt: TGTGCCAGCAGTCCCCAGGGGGCGCGGAGCTATGGCTACACCTTC
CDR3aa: CASSPQGARSYGYTF

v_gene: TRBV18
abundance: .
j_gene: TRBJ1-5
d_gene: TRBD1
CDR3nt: TGTGCCAGCTCCCCCGGGACAGATCAGCCCCAGCATTTT
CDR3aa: CASSPGTDQPQHF

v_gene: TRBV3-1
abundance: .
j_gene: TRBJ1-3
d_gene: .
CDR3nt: TGTGCCAGCAGCCAAGATTCAGGACGGGGAAACACCATATATTTT
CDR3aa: CASSQDSGRGNTIYF

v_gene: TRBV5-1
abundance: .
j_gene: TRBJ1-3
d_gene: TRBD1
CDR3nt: TGCGCCAGCAGCTGGACAGGGGGCGAAGGAAACACCATATATTTT
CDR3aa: CASSWTGGEGNTIYF

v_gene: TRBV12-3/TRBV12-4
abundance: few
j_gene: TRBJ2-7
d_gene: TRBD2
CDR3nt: TGTGCCAGCAGTTTAAAGTCGGGGGGGGAGCAGTACTTC
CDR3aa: CASSLKSGGEQYF

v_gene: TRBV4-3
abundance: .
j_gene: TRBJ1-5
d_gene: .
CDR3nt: TGCGCCAGCAGCCAAGGGGGGCTCCTCAATCAGCCCCAGCATTTT
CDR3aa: CASSQGGLLNQPQHF

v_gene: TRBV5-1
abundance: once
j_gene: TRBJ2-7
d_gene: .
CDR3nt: TGCGCCAGCAGCTTGGAACTATTGAGCCCCTACGAGCAGTACTTC
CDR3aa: CASSLELLSPYEQYF

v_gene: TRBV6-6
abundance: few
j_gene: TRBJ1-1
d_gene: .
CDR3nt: TGTGCCAGCAGTTACTTCAAGAACACTGAAGCTTTCTTT
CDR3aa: CASSYFKNTEAFF

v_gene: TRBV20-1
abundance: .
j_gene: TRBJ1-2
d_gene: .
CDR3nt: TGCAGTGCTCCGCTTCGGACTAACTATGGCTACACCTTC
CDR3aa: CSAPLRTNYGYTF

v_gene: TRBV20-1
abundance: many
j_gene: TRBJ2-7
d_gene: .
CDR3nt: TGCAGTGCTACAGGGATCGAGCAGTACTTC
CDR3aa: CSATGIEQYF

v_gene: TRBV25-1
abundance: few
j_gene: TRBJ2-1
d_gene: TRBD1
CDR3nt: TGTGCCAGCAGTCCACCTCCGGGACAGAGTAATGAGCAGTTCTTC
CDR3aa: CASSPPPGQSNEQFF

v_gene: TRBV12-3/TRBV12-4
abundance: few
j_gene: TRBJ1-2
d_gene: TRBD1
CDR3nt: TGTGCCAGCAGGGAGGGACAGCTGTATGGCTACACCTTC
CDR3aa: CASREGQLYGYTF

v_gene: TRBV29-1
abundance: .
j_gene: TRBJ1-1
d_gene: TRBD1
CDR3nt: TGCAGCGTTGGAGGCAGGGGGCCCCGCGAAGCTTTCTTT
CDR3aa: CSVGGRGPREAFF

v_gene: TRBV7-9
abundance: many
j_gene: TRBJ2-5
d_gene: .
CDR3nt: TGTGCCACCGCACCCCCCGGTCTAGCAGAGACCCAGTACTTC
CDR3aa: CATAPPGLAETQYF

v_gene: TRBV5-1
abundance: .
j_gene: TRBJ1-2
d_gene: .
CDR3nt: TGCGCCAGCAGCTTTCAAGTCACGAATGCTAACTATGGCTACACCTTC
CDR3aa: CASSFQVTNANYGYTF

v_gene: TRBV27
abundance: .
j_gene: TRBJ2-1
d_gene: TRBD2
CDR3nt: TGTGCCAGCAGAGGGACTAGCGGGGTAGAGCAGTTCTTC
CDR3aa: CASRGTSGVEQFF

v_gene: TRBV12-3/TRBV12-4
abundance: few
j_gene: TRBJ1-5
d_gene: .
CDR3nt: TGTGCCAGCAGTTTAGCGGGGACGGAGAGGCATTTT
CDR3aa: CASSLAGTERHF

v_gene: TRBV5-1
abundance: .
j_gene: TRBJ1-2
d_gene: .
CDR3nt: TGCGCCAGCAGGACGGACTATGGCTACACCTTC
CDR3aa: CASRTDYGYTF

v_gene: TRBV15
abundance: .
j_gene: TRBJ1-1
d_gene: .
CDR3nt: TGTGCCACCAGCGTCGGGGGCAGATTCACTGAAGCTTTCTTT
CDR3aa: CATSVGGRFTEAFF

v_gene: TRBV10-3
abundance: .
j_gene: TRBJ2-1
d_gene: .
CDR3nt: TGTGCCATCAGTGGATCAGGGTCCACCTACAATGAGCAGTTCTTC
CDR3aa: CAISGSGSTYNEQFF

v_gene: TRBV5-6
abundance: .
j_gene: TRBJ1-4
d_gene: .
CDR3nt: TGTGCCAGCAGTGGAGGATATTTTGAAAAACTGTTTTTT
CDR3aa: CASSGGYFEKLFF

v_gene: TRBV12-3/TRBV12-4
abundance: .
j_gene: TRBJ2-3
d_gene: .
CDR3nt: TGTGCCAGCAGTTTCTCTCTATTGACAGATACGCAGTATTTT
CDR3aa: CASSFSLLTDTQYF

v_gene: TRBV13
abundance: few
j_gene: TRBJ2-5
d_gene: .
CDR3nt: TGTGCCAGCAGCTTAGGCCATCGACAAGAGACCCAGTACTTC
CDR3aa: CASSLGHRQETQYF

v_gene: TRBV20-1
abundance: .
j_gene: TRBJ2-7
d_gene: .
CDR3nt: TGCAGTGCTTTTCAGGCCTACGAGCAGTACTTC
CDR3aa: CSAFQAYEQYF

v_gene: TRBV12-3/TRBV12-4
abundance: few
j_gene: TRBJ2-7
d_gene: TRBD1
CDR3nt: TGTGCCAGCAGTCCCCAGGGGGCAAACGAGCAGTACTTC
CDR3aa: CASSPQGANEQYF

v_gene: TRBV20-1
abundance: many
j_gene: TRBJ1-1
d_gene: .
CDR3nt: TGCAGTGCTGTTCCAGGGTTTTCTGAAGCTTTCTTT
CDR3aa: CSAVPGFSEAFF

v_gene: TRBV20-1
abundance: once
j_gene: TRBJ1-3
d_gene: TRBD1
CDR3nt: TGCAGTGCTAGGAACCGGGACAGGGGGAACAAGGACGCTGGAAACACCATATATTTT
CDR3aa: CSARNRDRGNKDAGNTIYF

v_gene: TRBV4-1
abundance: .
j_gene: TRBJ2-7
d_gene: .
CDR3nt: TGCGCCAGCAGCCAAGTCGAACTAAGCTCCTACGAGCAGTACTTC
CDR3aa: CASSQVELSSYEQYF

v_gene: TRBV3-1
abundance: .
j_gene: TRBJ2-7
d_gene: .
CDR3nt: TGTGCCAGCAGCCATCACCCCCTCGCCACCTCCTACGAGCAGTACTTC
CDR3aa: CASSHHPLATSYEQYF